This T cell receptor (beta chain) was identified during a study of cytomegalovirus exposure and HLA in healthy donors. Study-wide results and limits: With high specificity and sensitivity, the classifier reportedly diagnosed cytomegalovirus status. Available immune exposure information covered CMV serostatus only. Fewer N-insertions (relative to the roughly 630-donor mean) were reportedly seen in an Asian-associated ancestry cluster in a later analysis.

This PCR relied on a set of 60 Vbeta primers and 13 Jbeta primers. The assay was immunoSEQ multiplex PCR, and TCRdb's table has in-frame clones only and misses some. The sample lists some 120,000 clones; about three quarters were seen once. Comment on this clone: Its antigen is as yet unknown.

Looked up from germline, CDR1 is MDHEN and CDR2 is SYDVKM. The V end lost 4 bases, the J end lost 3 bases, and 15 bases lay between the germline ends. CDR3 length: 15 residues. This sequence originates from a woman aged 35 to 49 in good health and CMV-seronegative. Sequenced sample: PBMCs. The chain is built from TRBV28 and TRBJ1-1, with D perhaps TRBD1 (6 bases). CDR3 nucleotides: TGTGCCAGCAGTTCCAGGGGCTTCCCCTACACTGAAGCTTTCTTT. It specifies CASSSRGFPYTEAFF.